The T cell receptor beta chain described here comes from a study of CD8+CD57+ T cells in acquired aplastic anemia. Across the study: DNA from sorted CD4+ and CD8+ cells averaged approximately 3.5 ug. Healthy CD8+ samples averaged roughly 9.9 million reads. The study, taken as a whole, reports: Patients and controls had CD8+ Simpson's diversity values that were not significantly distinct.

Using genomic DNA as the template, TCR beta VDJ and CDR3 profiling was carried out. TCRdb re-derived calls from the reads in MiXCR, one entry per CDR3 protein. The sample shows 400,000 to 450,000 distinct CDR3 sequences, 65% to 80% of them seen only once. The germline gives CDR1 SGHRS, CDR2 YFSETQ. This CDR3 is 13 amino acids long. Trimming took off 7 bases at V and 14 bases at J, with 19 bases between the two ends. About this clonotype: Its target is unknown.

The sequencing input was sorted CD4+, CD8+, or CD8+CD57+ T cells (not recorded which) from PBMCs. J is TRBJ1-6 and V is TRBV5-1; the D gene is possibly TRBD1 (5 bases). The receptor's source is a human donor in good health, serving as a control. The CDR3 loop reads CASGGVGDSALHF. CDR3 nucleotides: TGCGCCAGCGGCGGAGTGGGGGATTCCGCCCTCCACTTT. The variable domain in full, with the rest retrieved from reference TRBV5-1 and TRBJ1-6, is KAGVTQTPRYLIKTRGQQVTLSCSPISGHRSVSWYQQTPGQGLQFLFEYFSETQRNKGNFPGRFSGRQFSNSRSEMNVSTLELGDSALYLCASGGVGDSALHFGNGTRLTVT.